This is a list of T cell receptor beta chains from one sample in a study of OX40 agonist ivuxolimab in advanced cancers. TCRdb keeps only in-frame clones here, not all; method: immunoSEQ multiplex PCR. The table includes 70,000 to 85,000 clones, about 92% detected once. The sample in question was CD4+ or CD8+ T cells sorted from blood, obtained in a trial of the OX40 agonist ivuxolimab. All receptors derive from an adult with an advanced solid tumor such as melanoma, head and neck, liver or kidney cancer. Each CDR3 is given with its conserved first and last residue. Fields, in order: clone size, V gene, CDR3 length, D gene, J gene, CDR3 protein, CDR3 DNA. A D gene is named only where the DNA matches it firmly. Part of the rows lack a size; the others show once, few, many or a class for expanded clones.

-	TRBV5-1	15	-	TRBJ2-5	CASSLGGIAKETQYF	TGCGCCAGCAGCTTGGGCGGGATCGCCAAAGAGACCCAGTACTTC
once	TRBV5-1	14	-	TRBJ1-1	CASSSAGWEAEAFF	TGCGCCAGCAGCTCGGCAGGGTGGGAGGCTGAAGCTTTCTTT
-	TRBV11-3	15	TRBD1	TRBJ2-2	CASSPGTGLPGELFF	TGTGCCAGCAGCCCCGGGACAGGGTTACCCGGGGAGCTGTTTTTT
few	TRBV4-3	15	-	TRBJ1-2	CASSQDGTASYGYTF	TGCGCCAGCAGCCAAGATGGGACGGCTTCCTATGGCTACACCTTC
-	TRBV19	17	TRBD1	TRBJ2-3	CASSISGRGRARGTQYF	TGTGCCAGTAGTATTTCGGGCAGGGGGCGAGCAAGAGGTACGCAGTATTTT
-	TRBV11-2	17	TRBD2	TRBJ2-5	CASSPKGLAGLQETQYF	TGTGCCAGCAGCCCTAAGGGACTAGCGGGGCTTCAAGAGACCCAGTACTTC
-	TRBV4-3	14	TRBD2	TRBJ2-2	CASSLRTSAGELFF	TGCGCCAGCAGCCTTCGGACTAGCGCCGGGGAGCTGTTTTTT
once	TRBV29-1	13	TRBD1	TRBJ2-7	CSVVGQGAREQYF	TGCAGCGTTGTGGGACAGGGGGCTCGGGAGCAGTACTTC
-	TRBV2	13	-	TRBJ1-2	CASSPMMNYGYTF	TGTGCCAGCTCACCCATGATGAACTATGGCTACACCTTC
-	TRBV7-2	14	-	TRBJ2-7	CASSFDSTSYEQYF	TGTGCCAGCAGCTTTGACTCTACCTCCTACGAGCAGTACTTC
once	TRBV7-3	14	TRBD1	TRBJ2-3	CASSFDRVADTQYF	TGTGCCAGCAGCTTCGACAGGGTAGCAGATACGCAGTATTTT
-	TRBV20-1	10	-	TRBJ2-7	CSATENEQYF	TGCAGTGCGACGGAGAATGAGCAGTACTTC
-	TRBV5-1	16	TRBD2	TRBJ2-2	CASSLRLAGVTGELFF	TGCGCCAGCAGCTTGCGACTAGCGGGAGTAACCGGGGAGCTGTTTTTT
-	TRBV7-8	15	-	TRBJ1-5	CASSLGATTNQPQHF	TGTGCCAGCAGCTTAGGGGCGACAACGAATCAGCCCCAGCATTTT
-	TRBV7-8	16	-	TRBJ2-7	CASSLIITRTPYEQYF	TGTGCCAGCAGCTTAATAATAACCCGGACCCCCTACGAGCAGTACTTC
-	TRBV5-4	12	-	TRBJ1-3	CASRGFGNTIYF	TGTGCCAGCAGGGGCTTTGGAAACACCATATATTTT
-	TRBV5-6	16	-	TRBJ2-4	CASSLVGGRAKNIQYF	TGTGCCAGCAGCTTGGTTGGGGGGCGAGCCAAAAACATTCAGTACTTC
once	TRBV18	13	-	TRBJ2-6	CASSPGGANVLTF	TGTGCCAGCTCACCTGGTGGGGCCAACGTCCTGACTTTC
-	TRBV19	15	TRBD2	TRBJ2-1	CASSIRSGRFYEQFF	TGTGCCAGTAGTATTCGGAGCGGGAGGTTCTATGAGCAGTTCTTC
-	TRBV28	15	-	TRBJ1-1	CASSNERARNTEAFF	TGTGCCAGCAGCAATGAGAGGGCACGGAACACTGAAGCTTTCTTT
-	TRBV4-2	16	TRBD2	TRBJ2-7	CASSQDREGAQYEQYF	TGTGCCAGCAGCCAAGATAGGGAGGGAGCTCAGTACGAGCAGTACTTC
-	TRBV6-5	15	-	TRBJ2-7	CASSYSGGSTYEQYF	TGTGCCAGCAGTTACTCAGGGGGAAGTACCTACGAGCAGTACTTC
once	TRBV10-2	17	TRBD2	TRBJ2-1	CASSESWRLADDNEQFF	TGCGCCAGCAGTGAGTCCTGGAGACTAGCGGACGACAATGAGCAGTTCTTC
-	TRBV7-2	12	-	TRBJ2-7	CASSPGAGEQYF	TGTGCCAGCAGCCCAGGAGCCGGAGAGCAGTACTTC
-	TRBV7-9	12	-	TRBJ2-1	CASQDSYNEQFF	TGTGCCAGCCAGGATTCCTACAATGAGCAGTTCTTC
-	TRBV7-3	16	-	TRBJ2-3	CASSTQPVRGTDTQYF	TGTGCCAGCAGTACCCAACCAGTGCGAGGCACAGATACGCAGTATTTT
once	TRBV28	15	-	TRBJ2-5	CASSFTQGLQETQYF	TGTGCCAGCAGTTTCACCCAGGGACTCCAAGAGACCCAGTACTTC
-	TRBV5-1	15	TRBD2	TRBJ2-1	CASSSLASSYNEQFF	TGCGCCAGCAGCTCACTAGCGAGTTCCTACAATGAGCAGTTCTTC
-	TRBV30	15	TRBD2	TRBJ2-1	CAWNSPGLAVNEQFF	TGTGCCTGGAACTCCCCGGGACTAGCGGTAAATGAGCAGTTCTTC
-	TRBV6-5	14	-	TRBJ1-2	CASSYDPSYGGYTF	TGTGCCAGCAGTTACGACCCATCCTACGGTGGCTACACCTTC
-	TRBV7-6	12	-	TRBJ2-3	CASSLERDTQYF	TGTGCCAGCAGCTTAGAGCGGGATACGCAGTATTTT
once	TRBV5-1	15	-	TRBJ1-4	CASSPSGQGTEKLFF	TGCGCCAGCAGCCCGTCGGGGCAGGGGACTGAAAAACTGTTTTTT
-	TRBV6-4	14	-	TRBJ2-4	CASNLEGAKNIQYF	TGTGCCAGCAACTTGGAGGGGGCCAAAAACATTCAGTACTTC
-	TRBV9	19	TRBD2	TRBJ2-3	CASSVNAGLAGKSTDTQYF	TGTGCCAGCAGCGTAAACGCGGGACTAGCGGGAAAAAGCACAGATACGCAGTATTTT
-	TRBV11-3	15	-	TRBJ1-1	CASSPFGQGNTEAFF	TGTGCCAGCAGCCCCTTCGGGCAGGGGAACACTGAAGCTTTCTTT
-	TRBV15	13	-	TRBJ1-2	CATSRDRNYGYTF	TGTGCCACCAGCAGAGATCGTAACTATGGCTACACCTTC
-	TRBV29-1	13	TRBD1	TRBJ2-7	CSVSGQGNYEQYF	TGCAGCGTGTCGGGACAGGGGAACTACGAGCAGTACTTC
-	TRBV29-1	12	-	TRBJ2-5	CSVGVGRETQYF	TGCAGCGTTGGGGTTGGGCGGGAGACCCAGTACTTC
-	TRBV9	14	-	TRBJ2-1	CASTSGSSHNEQFF	TGTGCCAGCACCTCCGGGTCTAGCCACAATGAGCAGTTCTTC
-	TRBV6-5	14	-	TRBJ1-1	CASSALAGNTEAFF	TGTGCCAGCAGTGCCCTAGCAGGGAACACTGAAGCTTTCTTT
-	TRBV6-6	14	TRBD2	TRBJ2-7	CASIRTSGSYEQYF	TGTGCCAGCATCCGGACTAGCGGGAGTTACGAGCAGTACTTC